This entry describes one T cell receptor (beta chain). The data were obtained in a study of PD-L1 blockade in urothelial cancer. Study details: Beginning around 2014, patients received atezolizumab, given as 1,200 mg intravenously every 3 weeks. Blood gave a median about 140,000 T cells.

V gave up 8 bases and J gave up 8 bases; unmatched junction bases: 7. The CDR3 has 13 amino acids. Looked up from germline, CDR1 is SNHLY and CDR2 is FYNNEI. Every PCR got spiked synthetic TCR analog templates. The method was immunoSEQ multiplex PCR; TCRdb's version includes in-frame clones alone and lacks a portion of them. The sample lists 50,000 or so clones, approximately 87% occurring once. This specimen consisted of PBMCs, obtained around atezolizumab (anti-PD-L1) treatment. The J gene is TRBJ1-5, the V gene TRBV2; 9 bases map to TRBD1. This clonotype originated in a man between 40 and 49 years old with urothelial cancer. For the CDR3, the DNA is TGTGCCAGCCACGACAGGGGGTGGGAGCCCCAGCATTTT. It encodes CASHDRGWEPQHF.